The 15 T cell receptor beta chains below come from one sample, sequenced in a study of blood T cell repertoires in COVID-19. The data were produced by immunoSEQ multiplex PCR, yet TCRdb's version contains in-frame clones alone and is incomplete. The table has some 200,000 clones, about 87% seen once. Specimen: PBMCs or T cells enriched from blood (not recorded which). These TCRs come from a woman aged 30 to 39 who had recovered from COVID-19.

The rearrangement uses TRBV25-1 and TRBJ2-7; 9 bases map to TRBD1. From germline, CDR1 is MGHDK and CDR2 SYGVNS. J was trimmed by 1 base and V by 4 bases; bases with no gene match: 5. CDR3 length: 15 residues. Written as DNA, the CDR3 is TGTGCCAGCAGTGCTGACAGGGGGGGATCCTACGAGCAGTACTTC. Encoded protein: CASSADRGGSYEQYF.

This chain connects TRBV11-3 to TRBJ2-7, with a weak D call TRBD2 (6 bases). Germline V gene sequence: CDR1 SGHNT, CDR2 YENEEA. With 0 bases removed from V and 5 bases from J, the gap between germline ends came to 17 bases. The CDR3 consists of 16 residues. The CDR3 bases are TGTGCCAGCAGCTTAGAGGGGGGACTCCGTGGGGACGAGCAGTACTTC. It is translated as CASSLEGGLRGDEQYF.

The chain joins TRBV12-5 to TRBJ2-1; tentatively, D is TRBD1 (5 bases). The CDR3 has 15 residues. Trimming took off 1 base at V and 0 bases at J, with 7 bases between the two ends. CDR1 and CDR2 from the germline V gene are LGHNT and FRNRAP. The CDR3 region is CASGLGQSSYNEQFF. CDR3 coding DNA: TGTGCTAGTGGTTTGGGACAGAGCTCCTACAATGAGCAGTTCTTC. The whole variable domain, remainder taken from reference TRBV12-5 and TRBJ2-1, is DARVTQTPRHKVTEMGQEVTMRCQPILGHNTVFWYRQTMMQGLELLAYFRNRAPLDDSGMPKDRFSAEMPDATLATLKIQPSEPRDSAVYFCASGLGQSSYNEQFFGPGTRLTVL.

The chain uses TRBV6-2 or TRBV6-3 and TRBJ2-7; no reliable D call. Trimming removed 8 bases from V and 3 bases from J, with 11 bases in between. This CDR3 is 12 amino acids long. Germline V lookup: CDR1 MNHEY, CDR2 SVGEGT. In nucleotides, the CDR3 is TGTGCCAGCGGCCCCAGGAACTACGAGCAGTACTTC. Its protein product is CASGPRNYEQYF.

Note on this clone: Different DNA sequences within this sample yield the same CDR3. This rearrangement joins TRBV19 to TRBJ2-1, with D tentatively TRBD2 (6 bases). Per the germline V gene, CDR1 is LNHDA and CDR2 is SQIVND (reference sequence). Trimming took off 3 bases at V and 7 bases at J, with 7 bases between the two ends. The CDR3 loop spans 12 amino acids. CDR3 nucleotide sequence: TGTGCCAGTAGTATTGGGAGGAATGAGCAGTTCTTC. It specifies CASSIGRNEQFF.

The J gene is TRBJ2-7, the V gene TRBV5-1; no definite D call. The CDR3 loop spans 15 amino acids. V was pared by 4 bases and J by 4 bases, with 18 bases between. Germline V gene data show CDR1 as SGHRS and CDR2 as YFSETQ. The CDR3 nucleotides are TGCGCCAGCAGCGTTTCCGGGTCCCCAAATTACGAGCAGTACTTC. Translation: CASSVSGSPNYEQYF.

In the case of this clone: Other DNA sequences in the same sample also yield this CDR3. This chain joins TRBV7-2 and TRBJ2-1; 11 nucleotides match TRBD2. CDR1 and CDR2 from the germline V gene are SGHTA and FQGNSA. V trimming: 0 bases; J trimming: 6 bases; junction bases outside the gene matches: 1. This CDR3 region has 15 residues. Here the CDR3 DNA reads TGTGCCAGCAGCTTAGCGACTAGCGGGGTCAATGAGCAGTTCTTC. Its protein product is CASSLATSGVNEQFF. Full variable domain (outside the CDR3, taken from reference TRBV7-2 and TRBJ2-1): GAGVSQSPSNKVTEKGKDVELRCDPISGHTALYWYRQSLGQGLEFLIYFQGNSAPDKSGLPSDRFSAERTGGSVSTLTIQRTQQEDSAVYLCASSLATSGVNEQFFGPGTRLTVL.

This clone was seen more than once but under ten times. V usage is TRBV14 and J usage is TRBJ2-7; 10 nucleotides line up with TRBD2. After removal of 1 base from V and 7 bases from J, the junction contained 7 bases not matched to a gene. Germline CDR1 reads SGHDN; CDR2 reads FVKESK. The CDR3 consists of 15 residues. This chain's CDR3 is CASSQVAGGRQEQYF. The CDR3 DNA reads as TGTGCCAGCAGCCAAGTAGCGGGGGGCCGGCAGGAGCAGTACTTC.

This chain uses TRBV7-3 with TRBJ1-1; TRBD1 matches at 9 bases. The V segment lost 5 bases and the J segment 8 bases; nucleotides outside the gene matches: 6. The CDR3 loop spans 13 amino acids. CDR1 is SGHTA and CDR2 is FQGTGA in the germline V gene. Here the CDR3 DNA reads TGTGCCAGCAGCGGCACAGGGGGCGGGGAAGCTTTCTTT. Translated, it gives CASSGTGGGEAFF.

The CDR3 protein is CASSQDYSNYGYTF. The CDR3 bases are TGCGCCAGCAGCCAAGATTACAGTAACTATGGCTACACCTTC. The V gene is TRBV4-1, the J gene TRBJ1-2; no clear D. The germline gives CDR1 MGHRA, CDR2 YSYEKL. Trimming took 0 bases from V and 1 from J, leaving 6 bases between them. The CDR3 runs 14 residues.

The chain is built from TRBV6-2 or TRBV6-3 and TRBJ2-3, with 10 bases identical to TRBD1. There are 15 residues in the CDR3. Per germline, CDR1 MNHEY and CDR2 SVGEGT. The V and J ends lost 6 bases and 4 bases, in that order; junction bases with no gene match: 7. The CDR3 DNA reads TGTGCCAGCAGCGCCGGGACAGGGGACTCAGATACGCAGTATTTT. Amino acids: CASSAGTGDSDTQYF.

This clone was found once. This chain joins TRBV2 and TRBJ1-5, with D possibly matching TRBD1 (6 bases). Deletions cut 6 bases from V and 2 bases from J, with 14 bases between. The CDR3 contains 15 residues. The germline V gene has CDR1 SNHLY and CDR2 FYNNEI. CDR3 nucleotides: TGTGCCAGCAGCCAAACAGGGATGGGCAATCAGCCCCAGCATTTT. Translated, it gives CASSQTGMGNQPQHF.

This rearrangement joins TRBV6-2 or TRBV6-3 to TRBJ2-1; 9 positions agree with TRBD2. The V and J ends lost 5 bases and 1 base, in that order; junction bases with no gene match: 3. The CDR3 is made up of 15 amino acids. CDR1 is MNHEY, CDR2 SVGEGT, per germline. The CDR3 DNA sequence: TGTGCCAGCAGTGTCGGACTAGCGTCCTACAATGAGCAGTTCTTC. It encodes CASSVGLASYNEQFF.

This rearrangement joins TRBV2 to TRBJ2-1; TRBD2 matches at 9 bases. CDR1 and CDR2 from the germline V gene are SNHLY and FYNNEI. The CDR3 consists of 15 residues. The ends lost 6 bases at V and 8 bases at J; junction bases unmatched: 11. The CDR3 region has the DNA TGTGCCAGCAGGAGGCGGGGGGGCAGGTTCGATGAGCAGTTCTTC. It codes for CASRRRGGRFDEQFF.

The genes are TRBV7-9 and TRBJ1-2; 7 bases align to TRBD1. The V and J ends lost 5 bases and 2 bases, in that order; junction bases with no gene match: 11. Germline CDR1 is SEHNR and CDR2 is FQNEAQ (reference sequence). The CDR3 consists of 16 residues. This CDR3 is CASSPPTGPSNYGYTF. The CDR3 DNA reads TGTGCCAGCAGCCCTCCGACAGGGCCATCAAACTATGGCTACACCTTC.